These T cell receptor beta chains were read from a single sample in a study of shared clonotypes between healthy human individuals. Method: immunoSEQ multiplex PCR; TCRdb's copy keeps in-frame clones and lacks some. The sample yields fewer than 3 million clones, around 93% seen once. Source material: naive CD4+ T cells from PBMCs. These receptors all come from a young man in good health. Some clones in this sample may be carry-over from other donors' samples. CDR3s include the opening cysteine and the closing phenylalanine or tryptophan. D genes are given only for firm matches. Rows may omit the clone size; those that give it use once, few, many or a size class.

clone size,V gene,J gene,D gene,CDR3 DNA,CDR3 protein
-,TRBV4-3,TRBJ1-4,TRBD1,TGCGCCAGCAGCCAACAGTCCGGGACAGGGTTCGGAAAACTGTTTTTT,CASSQQSGTGFGKLFF
-,TRBV28,TRBJ2-3,-,TGTGCCAGCAGCTTACCGGGCCTAGCGACAGATACGCAGTATTTT,CASSLPGLATDTQYF
-,TRBV7-8,TRBJ2-7,TRBD2,TGTGCCAGCAGCCGCGACCGGGGAGGGATCGCCTACGAGCAGTACTTC,CASSRDRGGIAYEQYF
-,TRBV7-2,TRBJ2-6,-,TGTGCCAGCAGCCCAGGACACAGCTCTGGGGCCAACGTCCTGACTTTC,CASSPGHSSGANVLTF
-,TRBV29-1,TRBJ2-1,-,TGCAGCGTTGAATATCAGGTAGCCAAAAAACGAAATGAGCAGTTCTTC,CSVEYQVAKKRNEQFF
-,TRBV6-5,TRBJ1-4,-,TGTGCCAGCAGCCTGGGCAGCGCTAATGAAAAACTGTTTTTT,CASSLGSANEKLFF
-,TRBV7-8,TRBJ2-5,-,TGTGCCAGCAGCTTAGATCCAGTGCAAGAGACCCAGTACTTC,CASSLDPVQETQYF
-,TRBV28,TRBJ2-1,-,TGTGCCAGCAGGGCCAATGAGCAGTTCTTC,CASRANEQFF
-,TRBV11-2,TRBJ2-1,TRBD2,TGTGCCAGCAGCTTAGTCGGACTAGCGGGAGGGGCCTACAATGAGCAGTTCTTC,CASSLVGLAGGAYNEQFF
few,TRBV27,TRBJ1-5,-,TGTGCCAGCAAGGACGTACAGGGAAGCAATCAGCCCCAGCATTTT,CASKDVQGSNQPQHF
-,TRBV7-3,TRBJ1-1,-,TGTGCCAGCAGCTTAAAGAGGAACACTGAAGCTTTCTTT,CASSLKRNTEAFF
-,TRBV29-1,TRBJ2-1,TRBD1,TGCAGCTCCGGGACAGGGGGCTACAATGAGCAGTTCTTC,CSSGTGGYNEQFF
once,TRBV11-3,TRBJ2-1,-,TGTGCCAGCGCCCAGGGGGCGGGAGGGAACAATGAGCAGTTCTTC,CASAQGAGGNNEQFF
-,TRBV28,TRBJ2-2,TRBD1,TGTGCCACCGGGACAGGCAACACCGGGGAGCTGTTTTTT,CATGTGNTGELFF
-,TRBV15,TRBJ1-5,-,TGTGCCACCAGCAGAGTCTGGTATAGCAATCAGCCCCAGCATTTT,CATSRVWYSNQPQHF
-,TRBV7-2,TRBJ1-1,-,TGTGCCAGCAGCTTTGGTCGGGGAGAGGAAGCTTTCTTT,CASSFGRGEEAFF
-,TRBV5-4,TRBJ2-3,TRBD2,TGTGCCAGCAGTAATTCGGGACTAGCATCGGATACGCAGTATTTT,CASSNSGLASDTQYF
-,TRBV5-1,TRBJ2-7,-,TGCGCCAGCAGCAGGGACACGACCTACGAGCAGTACTTC,CASSRDTTYEQYF
-,TRBV28,TRBJ2-1,TRBD2,TGTGCCAGCAGTTTCACTAGCGGCTACAATGAGCAGTTCTTC,CASSFTSGYNEQFF
-,TRBV29-1,TRBJ2-1,-,TGCAGCGTCCGTGGGCGTTGGGGGAATGAGCAGTTCTTC,CSVRGRWGNEQFF
-,TRBV2,TRBJ1-5,-,TGTGCCAGCAGTGACTCAAACGCAGGCCAGCCCCAGCATTTT,CASSDSNAGQPQHF
-,TRBV5-1,TRBJ2-2,TRBD1,TGCGCCAGCAGCCCGCCCGGGACAGGTAACACCGGGGAGCTGTTTTTT,CASSPPGTGNTGELFF
few,TRBV2,TRBJ1-1,-,TGTGCCAGCAGGAGGAGCACCCTGGAAGCTTTCTTT,CASRRSTLEAFF
-,TRBV19,TRBJ1-4,-,TGTGCCAGTAGTCCCTCCGGGCCGCGGAATGAAAAACTGTTTTTT,CASSPSGPRNEKLFF
-,TRBV9,TRBJ2-3,-,TGTGCCAGCAGCGTATTGGTGGGATCAGATACGCAGTATTTT,CASSVLVGSDTQYF
-,TRBV28,TRBJ1-2,-,TGTGCCAGCAGCCCTATACGGAGGGGCTATGGCTACACCTTC,CASSPIRRGYGYTF
-,TRBV27,TRBJ2-7,-,TGTGCCAGCAGTTTATTCCCCGGGACTCCAGGGAGCTCCTACGAGCAGTACTTC,CASSLFPGTPGSSYEQYF
few,TRBV6-6,TRBJ1-5,TRBD1,TGTGCCAGCAGTCGGACAGGGGAGGATCAGCCCCAGCATTTT,CASSRTGEDQPQHF
-,TRBV9,TRBJ1-3,-,TGTGCCAGCTCGGACCTGAAGGGCTCTGGAAACACCATATATTTT,CASSDLKGSGNTIYF
-,TRBV6-1,TRBJ2-7,-,TGTGCCAGCAGTGAAGGGTTTAGCTGGACCTACGAGCAGTACTTC,CASSEGFSWTYEQYF
-,TRBV15,TRBJ1-2,-,TGTGCCACCAGCAGTGACCTCGTGAGGCTGCCTTATGGCTACACCTTC,CATSSDLVRLPYGYTF
-,TRBV7-2,TRBJ2-7,TRBD1,TGTGCCAGCAGCCCCGGGACAGGGTTTACCTACGAGCAGTACTTC,CASSPGTGFTYEQYF
-,TRBV7-3,TRBJ2-1,TRBD1,TGTGCCAGCAGCCCCGGACAGGGGCGAGGGTCGCTCAACAATGAGCAGTTCTTC,CASSPGQGRGSLNNEQFF
-,TRBV2,TRBJ2-2,TRBD1,TGTGCCAGCATTGGCGTACAGGGGAGCGCCGGGGAGCTGTTTTTT,CASIGVQGSAGELFF
-,TRBV18,TRBJ1-4,-,TGTGCCAGCTCACCACGCCAGCTGATAACTAATGAAAAACTGTTTTTT,CASSPRQLITNEKLFF
-,TRBV2,TRBJ1-5,-,TGTGCCAGCAGTGACCGGCAGGGGTACCAGCCCCAGCATTTT,CASSDRQGYQPQHF
once,TRBV4-2,TRBJ2-2,TRBD1,TGTGCCAGCAACGAGACCGACAGGGCCCACACCGGGGAGCTGTTTTTT,CASNETDRAHTGELFF
-,TRBV25-1,TRBJ2-3,-,TGTGCCAGCAGTGAATTTGTCACAGGACGCACAGATACGCAGTATTTT,CASSEFVTGRTDTQYF
-,TRBV5-4,TRBJ2-2,TRBD2,TGTGCCAGCAGCCGGGGGATCGGGACTAGCGGAACCGGGGAGCTGTTTTTT,CASSRGIGTSGTGELFF
-,TRBV4-1,TRBJ2-7,-,TGCGCCAGCAGCCACCCTGCAAGCTCCTACGAGCAGTACTTC,CASSHPASSYEQYF
-,TRBV11-2,TRBJ2-7,-,TGTGCCAGCAGCCCCGGCCAGCCCCCAGGGGAGCAGTACTTC,CASSPGQPPGEQYF
-,TRBV27,TRBJ2-7,-,TGTGCCAGCAGCGACGGGGACGGGCTCTCCTACGAGCAGTACTTC,CASSDGDGLSYEQYF
once,TRBV28,TRBJ2-1,TRBD2,TGTGCCAGCAGTCCGGCGGGACTAGCGGGAATCTACAATGAGCAGTTCTTC,CASSPAGLAGIYNEQFF